This T cell receptor beta chain was identified during a study of blood T cell repertoires in COVID-19 (dated by TCRdb to about 2020). A note on the overall study: Collaborator samples came from the United States, Italy and Spain and covered acute and convalescent phases of COVID-19. Subjects who had been exposed to COVID-19, were actively infected with it, or had recovered from it provided the deeply sampled blood TCRbeta repertoires that made up the dataset. Where HLA class I and class II types were available, the types were taken from metadata supplied by the sample provider, not from assay-based typing. Nearly every sample came with metadata listing a de-identified subject ID, COVID-19 status, age in years and sex. The repertoires were released in a freely available public database meant as a resource for research on the immune response to SARS-CoV-2. The samples were drawn from the first 160 participants of the ongoing ImmuneRACE study and from roughly 1,300 subjects provided by 6 global collaborators. The material from the prospective study consisted of cDNA or gDNA derived from T cells, B-cell-depleted T cells, or PBMCs. What the work shows at the level of the full study, not this receptor alone: Clinical and demographic metadata were provided uncurated, with the amount varying by source and participant.

Germline trimming: 5 bases from V, 1 base from J; junction bases outside gene matches: 4. As encoded in the germline V gene, CDR1 is SGHRS while CDR2 is YFSETQ. The CDR3 sequence holds 15 residues, the cysteine and phenylalanine included. Only the CDR3 DNA stays, 45 bases, in frame from base 1. Worth noting for this clone: What this receptor recognizes is not known. Base quality data are lacking; no much larger clone is found one base away.

TCRbeta CDR3 regions were amplified from genomic DNA using the immunoSEQ Assay, a bias-controlled multiplex PCR. In the paper's pipeline: The number of nucleated cells in each sample was estimated from the amplification of reference gene primers within the assay. Sequence reads were collapsed and filtered to measure the absolute abundance of every unique TCRbeta CDR3 rearrangement. For each sample, productive Simpson clonality was calculated by taking the square root of Simpson's diversity index across productive rearrangements. TCRdb retrieved this table from immuneACCESS and kept in-frame rearrangements only. Not all clones are present; in checked studies, unresolved V genes account for under half, and no reason is known for the remainder. That table gives V, J and clone size, and the DNA gave D and trimming. The sample table shows fewer than 150,000 clones, and roughly 79% are seen once. About 18% of the sample is taken by the ten largest.

Collaborating institutions collected whole blood in K2EDTA tubes following their own protocols. For TCRbeta analysis, collaborators shipped samples as frozen whole blood, isolated PBMCs, or DNA extracted from either of those sample types. The V gene is TRBV5-1 and the J gene is TRBJ2-3; 10 middle bases align to TRBD2. Sequencing input: peripheral blood. This clonotype originated in a man older than 75 with acute or convalescent COVID-19. CDR3 region: CASRDGLAGTDTQYF. The sequence in DNA is TGCGCCAGCAGGGATGGACTAGCGGGCACAGATACGCAGTATTTT.